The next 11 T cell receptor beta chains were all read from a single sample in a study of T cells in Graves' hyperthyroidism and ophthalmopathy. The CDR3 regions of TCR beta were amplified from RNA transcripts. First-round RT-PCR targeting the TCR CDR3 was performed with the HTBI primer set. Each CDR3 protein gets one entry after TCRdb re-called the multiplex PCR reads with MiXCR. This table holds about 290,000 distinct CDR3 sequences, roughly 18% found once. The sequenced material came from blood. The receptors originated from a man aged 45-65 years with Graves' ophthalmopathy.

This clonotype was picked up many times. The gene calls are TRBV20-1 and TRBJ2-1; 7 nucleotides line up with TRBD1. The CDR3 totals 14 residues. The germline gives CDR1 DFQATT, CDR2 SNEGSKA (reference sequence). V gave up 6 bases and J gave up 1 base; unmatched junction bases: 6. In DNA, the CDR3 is TGCAGTGCGGCCGGACAGGATTCCTACAATGAGCAGTTCTTC. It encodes CSAAGQDSYNEQFF.

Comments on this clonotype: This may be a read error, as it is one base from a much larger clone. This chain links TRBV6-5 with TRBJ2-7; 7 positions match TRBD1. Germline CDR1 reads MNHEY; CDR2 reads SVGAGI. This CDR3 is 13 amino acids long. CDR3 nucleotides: TGTGTCAGCAGTTACTACGACAGGGACGAGCAGTACTTC. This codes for CVSSYYDRDEQYF.

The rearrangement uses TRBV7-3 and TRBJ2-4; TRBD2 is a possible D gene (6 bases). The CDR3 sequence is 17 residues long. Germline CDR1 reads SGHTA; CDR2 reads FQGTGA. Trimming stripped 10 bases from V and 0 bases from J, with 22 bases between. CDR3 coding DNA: TGTGCCACCTGTAAGGGAATAGCGGTCAAAGCCAAAAACATTCAGTACTTC. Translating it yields CATCKGIAVKAKNIQYF. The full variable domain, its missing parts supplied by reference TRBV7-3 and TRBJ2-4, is GAGVSQTPSNKVTEKGKYVELRCDPISGHTALYWYRQSLGQGPEFLIYFQGTGAADDSGLPNDRFFAVRPEGSVSTLKIQRTERGDSAVYLCATCKGIAVKAKNIQYFGAGTRLSVL.

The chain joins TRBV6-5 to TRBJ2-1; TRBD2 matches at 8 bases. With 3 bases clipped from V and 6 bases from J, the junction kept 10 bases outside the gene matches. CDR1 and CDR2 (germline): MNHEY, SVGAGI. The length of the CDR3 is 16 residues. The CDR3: CASSYKIGGGPNEQFF. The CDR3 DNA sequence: TGTGCCAGCAGTTATAAGATCGGGGGGGGACCCAATGAGCAGTTCTTC.

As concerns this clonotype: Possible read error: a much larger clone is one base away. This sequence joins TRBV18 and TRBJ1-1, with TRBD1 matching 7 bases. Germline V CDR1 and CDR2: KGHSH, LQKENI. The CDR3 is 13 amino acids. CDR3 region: CACSTEGAGEAFF. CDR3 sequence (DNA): TGTGCCTGCTCTACAGAGGGGGCCGGTGAAGCTTTCTTT.

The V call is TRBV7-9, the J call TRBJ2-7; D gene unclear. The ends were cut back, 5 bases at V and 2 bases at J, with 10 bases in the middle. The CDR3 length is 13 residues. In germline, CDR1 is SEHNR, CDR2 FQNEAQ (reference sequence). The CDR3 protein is CASSHSLTYEQYF. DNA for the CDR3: TGTGCCAGCAGCCATTCGTTGACCTACGAGCAGTACTTC. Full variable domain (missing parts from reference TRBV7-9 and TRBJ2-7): DTGVSQNPRHKITKRGQNVTFRCDPISEHNRLYWYRQTLGQGPEFLTYFQNEAQLEKSRLLSDRFSAERPKGSFSTLEIQRTEQGDSAMYLCASSHSLTYEQYFGPGTRLTVT.

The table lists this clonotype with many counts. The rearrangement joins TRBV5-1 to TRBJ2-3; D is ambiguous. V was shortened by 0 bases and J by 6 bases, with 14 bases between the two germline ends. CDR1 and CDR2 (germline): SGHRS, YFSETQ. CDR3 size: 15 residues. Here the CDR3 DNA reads TGCGCCAGCAGCTTGGCTGTTCCCGCGTGGGATACGCAGTATTTT. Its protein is CASSLAVPAWDTQYF.

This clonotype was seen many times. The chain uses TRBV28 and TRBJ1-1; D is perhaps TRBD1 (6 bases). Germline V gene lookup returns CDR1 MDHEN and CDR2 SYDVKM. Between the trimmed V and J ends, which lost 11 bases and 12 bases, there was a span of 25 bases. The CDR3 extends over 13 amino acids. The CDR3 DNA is TGTGCCGGGCTGGGGGGGGCGCGGAGTCAAACTTTCTTT. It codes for CAGLGGARSQTFF.

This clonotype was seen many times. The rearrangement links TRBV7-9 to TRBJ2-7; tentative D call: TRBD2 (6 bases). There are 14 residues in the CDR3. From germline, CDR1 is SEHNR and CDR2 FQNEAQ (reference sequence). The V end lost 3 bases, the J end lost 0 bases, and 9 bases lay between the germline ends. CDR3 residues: CASSFAGNSYEQYF. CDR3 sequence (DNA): TGTGCCAGCAGCTTTGCGGGAAACTCCTACGAGCAGTACTTC.

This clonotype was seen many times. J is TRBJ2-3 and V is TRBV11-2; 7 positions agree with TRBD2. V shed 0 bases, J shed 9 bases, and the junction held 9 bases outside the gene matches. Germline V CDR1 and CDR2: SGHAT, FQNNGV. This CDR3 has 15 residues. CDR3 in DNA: TGTGCCAGCAGCTTAGAATACGGACTAGGTCGGACGCAGTATTTT. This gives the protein CASSLEYGLGRTQYF.

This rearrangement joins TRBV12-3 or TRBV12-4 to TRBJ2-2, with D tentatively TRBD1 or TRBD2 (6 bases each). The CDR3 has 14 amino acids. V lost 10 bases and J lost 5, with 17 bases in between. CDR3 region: CATQGTGRTGELFF. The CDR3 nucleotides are TGTGCCACCCAGGGGACCGGGAGAACCGGGGAGCTGTTTTTT.